Listed here is a single T cell receptor beta chain. This clone appeared a single time. Its antigen is still unknown. Qualities for individual bases were not recorded, and no much larger clone is one base off. This entry belongs to a study of T cell responses to AZD1222 COVID-19 vaccine (dated by TCRdb to about 2021). Looking at the study overall: AZD1222 recipients given second doses at about 4 weeks or at about 12 weeks were pooled, since spike-specific TCR depth and breadth were not found to differ between the two schedules. A total of over 230 trial participants underwent TCR sequencing, of whom some 210 received two doses of AZD1222 and around 26 received two doses of the MenACWY control vaccine. Trial participants were enrolled into age subgroups of 18-55, 56-69 and 70-plus years, which contained about 150, 27 and 61 TCR-sequenced participants, respectively.

Beyond this particular receptor, the publication reports: The 56-69-year group was small, and its depth increase did not reach significance, likely because of low power. CD4 TCRs associated with the vaccine covered the entire spike protein, and the dominant responses were in regions 160-218 and 743-854. Because no samples from the day 14 peak response were available, repertoires could be characterized only after the peak T cell response. Epitopes outside the regions mutated in the B.1.351 and B.1.1.7 variants were reportedly recognized by nearly half of the unique spike-specific TCRs. Only five to seven AZD1222 recipients were SARS-CoV-2 seropositive at baseline, limiting conclusions about previously exposed vaccinees. Spike-specific TCR breadth and depth rose significantly after two AZD1222 doses compared with day 0 and with MenACWY recipients. Participants were mostly white British and included more females than males, and it was suggested by the authors that clonal diversity may have been underestimated.

What this sample's time point label stands for: baseline before first vaccination. Samples from vaccinated people were obtained from the UK trials COV001 and COV002, which included a single-blind randomized controlled phase 2/3 trial of AZD1222 (ChAdOx1 nCoV-19) in healthy adults. For TCRbeta chain sequencing, PBMC samples were collected from trial participants at day 0 and at day 28 after the second dose. The CDR3 regions of human TCRbeta chains were analyzed by immunosequencing. In the paper's pipeline: TCRs in the repertoires were compared against a reference library of SARS-CoV-2-specific TCRs that had been generated with the MIRA antigen-specificity platform. Breadth was defined as the fraction of unique TCRs that were SARS-CoV-2-associated, and depth was defined as the fraction of total T cells that were SARS-CoV-2-associated. Each spike-specific TCR was assigned to its reactive spike region and to a CD4 or CD8 class using the MIRA data. Log10-transformed breadth and depth values were compared by one-way ANOVA with Sidak's multiple comparisons tests. TCRdb retrieved this table from immuneACCESS and kept in-frame rearrangements only. Not all clones are present; in checked studies, unresolved V genes account for under half, and no reason is known for the remainder. V, J and clone size are taken as reported in that table, and D and trimming were inferred from the DNA itself. The sample has under 150,000 clones on record, more than 85% of them singletons. The ten largest clonotypes hold approximately 3% of the sample.

From a lookup of the germline V gene (reference sequence), CDR1 and CDR2 are SEHNR and FQNEAQ. V sheds 4 bases and J sheds 2 bases, leaving 11 bases between their ends. From the cysteine through the phenylalanine, the CDR3 covers 14 amino acids. Just the 42-base CDR3 DNA is kept, in frame starting at base 1. The TCR comes from an adult in good health. Sequenced here: peripheral blood, sampled on day 0 of AZD1222 vaccination. This chain joins TRBV7-9 to TRBJ1-2; a tentative D call is TRBD1 (6 bases match). CDR3 region: CASSSLRGNYGYTF. The sequence in DNA is TGTGCCAGCAGCTCCTTAAGGGGGAACTATGGCTACACCTTC.